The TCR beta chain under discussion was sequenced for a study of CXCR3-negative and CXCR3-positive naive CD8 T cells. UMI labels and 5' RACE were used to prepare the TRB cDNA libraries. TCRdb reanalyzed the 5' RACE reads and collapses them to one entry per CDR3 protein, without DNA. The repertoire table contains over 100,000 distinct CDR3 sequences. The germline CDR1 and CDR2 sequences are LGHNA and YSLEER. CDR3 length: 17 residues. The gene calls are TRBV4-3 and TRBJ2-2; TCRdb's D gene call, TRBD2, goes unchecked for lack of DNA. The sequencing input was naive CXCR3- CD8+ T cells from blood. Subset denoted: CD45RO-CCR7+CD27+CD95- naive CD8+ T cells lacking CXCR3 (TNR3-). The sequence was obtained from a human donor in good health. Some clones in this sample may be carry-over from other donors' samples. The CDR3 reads CASSQDVLALNTGELFF.